Listed below are T cell receptor beta chains from one sample, sequenced in a study of STAT5B mutations in CD4+ large granular lymphocyte leukemia. Clones were read by immunoSEQ multiplex PCR, and TCRdb kept only the in-frame ones, dropping some. The sample includes roughly 48,000 clones, under 80% of them seen just once. Sample: CD4+ T cells from blood buffy coats. The receptors derive from a human donor in good health. Each CDR3 is given with its conserved first and last residue. D genes are given only for firm matches. Size is omitted from some rows. Given values are once, few, many or a class for expanded clones.

cdr3_length j_call d_call v_call clone_size cdr3_nt cdr3_aa
13 TRBJ2-1 - TRBV27 - TGTGCCAGCAGGTTTAGGGTGTCCAATGAGCAGTTCTTC CASRFRVSNEQFF
15 TRBJ2-3 TRBD2 TRBV5-1 - TGCGCCAGCGGACAACTAGCGGGGGAGTTATATACGCAGTATTTT CASGQLAGELYTQYF
12 TRBJ1-2 - TRBV2 - TGTGCCAGCAGTGACAGGGGAGGAGGCTACACCTTC CASSDRGGGYTF
16 TRBJ1-5 TRBD1 TRBV19 - TGTGCCAGTAGTATAGAAGGACAGGGGCTTAATCAGCCCCAGCATTTT CASSIEGQGLNQPQHF
14 TRBJ1-4 TRBD1 TRBV5-1 few TGCGCCAGCAGCTCGGGGACAGCAAATGAAAAACTGTTTTTT CASSSGTANEKLFF
15 TRBJ1-6 TRBD1 TRBV4-2 - TGTGCCAGCAGCCAGGGGGCAGGGGGGGTATCACCCCTCCACTTT CASSQGAGGVSPLHF
14 TRBJ2-5 - TRBV6-5 - TGTGCCAGCAGTCATCCTGAGGGCTGGGAGACCCAGTACTTC CASSHPEGWETQYF
15 TRBJ2-4 TRBD1 TRBV19 - TGTGCCAGTAGTATACCGGGGACAGGGAGAGACATTCAGTACTTC CASSIPGTGRDIQYF
17 TRBJ1-5 TRBD1 TRBV28 - TGTGCCAGCAGTGCCTCCGGGACAGGGGCGGGAAGCCAGCCCCAGCATTTT CASSASGTGAGSQPQHF
17 TRBJ1-1 TRBD1 TRBV7-2 - TGTGCCAGCAGCTTAGTGGCGACAGGGGGCAGTGGCACTGAAGCTTTCTTT CASSLVATGGSGTEAFF
12 TRBJ1-5 - TRBV10-3 - TGTGCCACCCGGGTCAGCGGGCAGCCCCAGCATTTT CATRVSGQPQHF
13 TRBJ2-2 - TRBV5-1 few TGCGCCAGCAGCCCCGGACAAGCCGGGGAGCTGTTTTTT CASSPGQAGELFF
14 TRBJ2-5 TRBD1 TRBV29-1 - TGCAGCGCTGGACAGGAGAAACGAGGGGAGACCCAGTACTTC CSAGQEKRGETQYF
13 TRBJ1-2 - TRBV7-8 - TGTGCCAGCAGCCGAGAGGGAGGCTATGGCTACACCTTC CASSREGGYGYTF
13 TRBJ1-5 - TRBV4-2 few TGTGCCAGCAGCCAAGGGCGGGAACAGCCCCAGCATTTT CASSQGREQPQHF
17 TRBJ1-1 - TRBV7-9 - TGTGCCAGCAGCTTAGGATCGGGGGGGGAGTTGTATACTGAAGCTTTCTTT CASSLGSGGELYTEAFF
15 TRBJ1-3 TRBD1 TRBV6-5 - TGTGCCAGCAGTTACTCGACAGGGGCTGGAAACACCATATATTTT CASSYSTGAGNTIYF
13 TRBJ1-1 - TRBV19 - TGTGCCAGTAGTATAGCATTGGGTACTGAAGCTTTCTTT CASSIALGTEAFF
15 TRBJ1-2 TRBD1 TRBV5-1 - TGCGCCAGCAGCCCCACAGGGGAGAATAACTATGGCTACACCTTC CASSPTGENNYGYTF
14 TRBJ2-1 TRBD2 TRBV9 - TGTGCCAGCAGCGTAAGGCGGGGGGCCGATGAGCAGTTCTTC CASSVRRGADEQFF
11 TRBJ1-2 - TRBV28 once TGTGCCAGCCGCGTTAACTATGGCTACACCTTC CASRVNYGYTF
15 TRBJ2-7 - TRBV28 - TGTGCCAGCAGCCGCCCCCTTGGAGGGGTAGAGGGGCAGTACTTC CASSRPLGGVEGQYF
16 TRBJ1-2 TRBD1 TRBV25-1 - TGTGCCAGCAGTGGCGCGGGACAGGGTCTGTACTATGGCTACACCTTC CASSGAGQGLYYGYTF
13 TRBJ2-1 - TRBV5-6 - TGTGCCAGCAGCTTTCTCGAGAGGAATGAGCAGTTCTTC CASSFLERNEQFF
14 TRBJ2-3 - TRBV2 - TGTGCCAGCATCCAGCGGAGAAGCACAGATACGCAGTATTTT CASIQRRSTDTQYF
16 TRBJ2-1 TRBD2 TRBV19 - TGTGCCAGTAGTATAGGGGGGACTAGCGGGGTGGATGAGCAGTTCTTC CASSIGGTSGVDEQFF
15 TRBJ2-2 - TRBV6-1 few TGTGCCAGCCATTCTGGGGGGGCGAGGACCGGGGAGCTGTTTTTT CASHSGGARTGELFF
15 TRBJ1-6 - TRBV6-5 - TGTGCCAGCAGTCAACGGGGGGCTGATAATTCACCCCTCCACTTT CASSQRGADNSPLHF
16 TRBJ2-7 TRBD2 TRBV4-2 - TGTGCCAGCAGCCAAGAGTTAGCGGGGGGTTTCTACGAGCAGTACTTC CASSQELAGGFYEQYF
11 TRBJ2-5 - TRBV29-1 - TGCAGCGTCGGGTTCCAAGAGACCCAGTACTTC CSVGFQETQYF
15 TRBJ1-1 - TRBV5-1 - TGCGCCAGCAGCTTGGAGGGGCCCCGGGGCACTGAAGCTTTCTTT CASSLEGPRGTEAFF
15 TRBJ1-2 - TRBV19 - TGTGCCAGTAGTTTTTTGCAGCCGGGCAGGCTTGGCTACACCTTC CASSFLQPGRLGYTF
14 TRBJ1-4 - TRBV28 - TGTGCCACCAAACCCGGGTACACGGAAGCGGAACTGTTTTTT CATKPGYTEAELFF